This T cell receptor (beta chain) was retrieved from a study of CD8 T cells in Susac syndrome. CDR1 SQVTM and CDR2 ANQGSEA come from the germline V gene. V lost 5 bases and J lost 0, with 18 bases in between. The CDR3 contains 16 residues. Random-hexamer reverse transcription was applied to roughly 0.45 to 1 ug RNA. In TCRdb, the immunoSEQ multiplex PCR reads were re-called with MiXCR into one record per CDR3 protein. The repertoire consists of 95,000 to 150,000 distinct CDR3 sequences, with 96% occurring once and the leading ten covering roughly 0.14%. This sequence was found in a human donor with Susac syndrome. The sequencing sample was made of CD4+ T cells from PBMCs. V usage is TRBV29-1 and J usage is TRBJ2-3; D not certain. The CDR3, as DNA: TGCAGCGTTACCACCCCGCGGAAAACTAGCACAGATACGCAGTATTTT. Protein product: CSVTTPRKTSTDTQYF.